Listed below are T cell receptor beta chains from one sample, sequenced in a study of cytomegalovirus exposure and HLA in healthy donors. Clones were read by immunoSEQ multiplex PCR, and TCRdb kept only the in-frame ones, dropping some. The sample gives some 100,000 clones, roughly 71% of which show up once; around 5.4% is in the top ten. Material for sequencing was PBMCs. The origin of the receptors is a woman in her sixties or seventies in good health and CMV-seropositive. Each CDR3 is given with its conserved first and last residue. The order of the fields is clone size, J gene, V gene, D gene, CDR3 protein, CDR3 DNA. A D gene is named only where the DNA matches it firmly. Expanded clones are given a class, and other clones once, few, many or no size at all.

- | TRBJ1-1 | TRBV25-1 | - | CASSEQGLSTEAFF | TGTGCCAGCAGTGAACAGGGGTTGAGCACTGAAGCTTTCTTT
- | TRBJ1-1 | TRBV6-5 | - | CASSWLQMNTEAFF | TGTGCCAGCAGCTGGTTACAAATGAACACTGAAGCTTTCTTT
- | TRBJ2-1 | TRBV6-6 | - | CASSLTSREQFF | TGTGCCAGCAGTTTGACTAGTAGAGAGCAGTTCTTC
- | TRBJ2-1 | TRBV10-3 | - | CAISPRGGYEQFF | TGTGCCATCAGCCCTAGGGGGGGCTATGAGCAGTTCTTC
once | TRBJ1-2 | TRBV7-2 | TRBD1 | CASQRQTGTGGVSYGYTF | TGTGCCAGCCAGAGGCAAACCGGGACAGGGGGCGTTAGCTATGGCTACACCTTC
few | TRBJ1-4 | TRBV4-2 | TRBD1 | CASSQGQGATNEKLFF | TGTGCCAGCAGCCAAGGACAGGGGGCGACTAATGAAAAACTGTTTTTT
- | TRBJ2-1 | TRBV4-3 | TRBD2 | CASSHYSSTSGGDYEQFF | TGCGCCAGCAGCCACTACAGCTCGACTAGCGGGGGGGACTATGAGCAGTTCTTC
- | TRBJ1-1 | TRBV11-2 | TRBD1 | CASSPWTGGRVNTEAFF | TGTGCCAGCAGCCCATGGACAGGGGGAAGGGTGAACACTGAAGCTTTCTTT
once | TRBJ2-7 | TRBV6-5 | - | CASHVERETEQYF | TGTGCCAGCCATGTAGAAAGGGAGACCGAGCAGTACTTC
- | TRBJ2-4 | TRBV2 | TRBD2 | CASTQGLAGGIAKNIQYF | TGTGCCAGCACCCAGGGACTAGCGGGGGGGATAGCCAAAAACATTCAGTACTTC
- | TRBJ1-1 | TRBV6-5 | - | CASTDGMGTNTEAFF | TGTGCCAGCACCGACGGGATGGGCACGAACACTGAAGCTTTCTTT
- | TRBJ2-7 | TRBV7-9 | TRBD2 | CASSLGLAESYEQYF | TGTGCCAGCAGCTTAGGACTAGCGGAGTCCTACGAGCAGTACTTC
many | TRBJ2-7 | TRBV2 | - | CASSDRASYEQYF | TGTGCCAGCAGTGACAGGGCATCCTACGAGCAGTACTTC
- | TRBJ2-2 | TRBV2 | TRBD2 | CASRAGAPGELFF | TGTGCCAGCAGAGCGGGGGCCCCCGGGGAGCTGTTTTTT
- | TRBJ1-4 | TRBV7-9 | - | CASSSTIGPGNEKLFF | TGTGCCAGCAGCTCAACTATCGGTCCGGGAAATGAAAAACTGTTTTTT
- | TRBJ2-3 | TRBV30 | TRBD2 | CAWRVGLAGADTQYF | TGTGCCTGGAGGGTGGGACTAGCGGGGGCAGATACGCAGTATTTT
once | TRBJ1-2 | TRBV9 | TRBD1 | CASSPEDRVYTF | TGTGCCAGCAGCCCGGAGGACAGGGTCTACACCTTC
once | TRBJ2-7 | TRBV7-7 | - | CASSLEVAYEQYF | TGTGCCAGCAGCTTAGAGGTAGCATACGAGCAGTACTTC
- | TRBJ2-2 | TRBV5-1 | - | CASRGETNTGELFF | TGCGCCAGCAGGGGAGAAACGAACACCGGGGAGCTGTTTTTT
- | TRBJ2-3 | TRBV10-3 | TRBD1 | CATKGQGDPTDTQYF | TGTGCCACCAAAGGACAGGGGGACCCCACAGATACGCAGTATTTT
- | TRBJ2-5 | TRBV7-2 | TRBD1 | CASSLGGQEVKTQYF | TGTGCCAGCAGCTTAGGAGGACAGGAAGTGAAGACCCAGTACTTC
few | TRBJ2-5 | TRBV11-1 | TRBD2 | CASSFSSGDEETQYF | TGTGCCAGCAGCTTTTCTAGCGGGGACGAAGAGACCCAGTACTTC
- | TRBJ2-5 | TRBV11-2 | TRBD2 | CASSLGLVETQYF | TGTGCCAGCAGCCTGGGACTAGTGGAGACCCAGTACTTC
- | TRBJ2-2 | TRBV30 | TRBD2 | CAWSLGLADGELFF | TGTGCCTGGAGTCTTGGACTAGCTGACGGGGAGCTGTTTTTT
- | TRBJ1-4 | TRBV5-1 | TRBD1 | CASSFTGASSNEKLFF | TGCGCCAGCAGCTTTACAGGGGCCTCTTCTAATGAAAAACTGTTTTTT
- | TRBJ2-7 | TRBV5-1 | - | CASSLRGSTQPNYEQYF | TGCGCCAGCAGCTTGAGGGGGAGCACCCAACCCAACTACGAGCAGTACTTC
- | TRBJ1-6 | TRBV18 | - | CASSPDSLINSPLHF | TGTGCCAGCTCACCAGACAGCTTAATTAATTCACCCCTCCACTTT
- | TRBJ1-2 | TRBV10-3 | - | CALRAKYGYTF | TGTGCCCTGCGGGCGAAGTATGGCTACACCTTC
- | TRBJ1-2 | TRBV7-2 | TRBD1 | CASSPTGGPPYGYTF | TGTGCCAGCAGCCCCACAGGGGGCCCTCCTTATGGCTACACCTTC
- | TRBJ2-3 | TRBV5-1 | - | CASSGGTYTDTQYF | TGCGCCAGCAGTGGGGGGACCTACACAGATACGCAGTATTTT
- | TRBJ1-2 | TRBV6-6 | TRBD1 | CASSYGQGPYGYTF | TGTGCCAGCAGTTACGGACAGGGACCTTATGGCTACACCTTC
few | TRBJ1-2 | TRBV30 | - | CARPSSSIGGANYGYTF | TGTGCCCGCCCCTCCTCCTCCATCGGGGGAGCTAACTATGGCTACACCTTC
- | TRBJ1-2 | TRBV5-1 | - | CASSLGQSLYGYTF | TGCGCCAGCAGCTTGGGACAGTCCCTCTATGGCTACACCTTC
- | TRBJ2-1 | TRBV11-2 | - | CASSSVRGPYNEQFF | TGTGCCAGCAGCTCAGTCAGGGGTCCCTACAATGAGCAGTTCTTC
- | TRBJ1-1 | TRBV2 | TRBD1 | CASTGGTEAFF | TGTGCCAGCACAGGGGGCACTGAAGCTTTCTTT
- | TRBJ2-2 | TRBV27 | TRBD2 | CASRTSGSNTGELFF | TGTGCCAGCCGGACTAGCGGTTCGAACACCGGGGAGCTGTTTTTT
- | TRBJ2-2 | TRBV5-1 | - | CASSGGQPNTGELFF | TGCGCCAGCAGCGGGGGACAACCGAACACCGGGGAGCTGTTTTTT
- | TRBJ2-3 | TRBV19 | TRBD1 | CASSNQGAGTDTQYF | TGTGCCAGTAGTAATCAGGGGGCCGGCACAGATACGCAGTATTTT
- | TRBJ2-1 | TRBV30 | - | CAWSPRNEQFF | TGTGCCTGGTCCCCTCGGAATGAGCAGTTCTTC
- | TRBJ2-2 | TRBV7-2 | TRBD2 | CASSFSGAGTGELFF | TGTGCCAGCAGCTTTAGCGGGGCGGGCACCGGGGAGCTGTTTTTT
- | TRBJ1-2 | TRBV6-6 | - | CASSPQGTNYGYTF | TGTGCCAGCAGTCCACAGGGAACTAACTATGGCTACACCTTC
- | TRBJ1-1 | TRBV7-9 | - | CASSLPGVVEAFF | TGTGCCAGCAGCCTGCCCGGGGTAGTTGAAGCTTTCTTT
- | TRBJ1-1 | TRBV25-1 | - | CASSGVKTEAFF | TGTGCCAGCTCAGGGGTTAAGACTGAAGCTTTCTTT
- | TRBJ1-1 | TRBV7-9 | - | CASSSRLIQGNTEAFF | TGTGCCAGCAGCTCCAGGTTAATCCAGGGGAACACTGAAGCTTTCTTT
- | TRBJ2-5 | TRBV5-6 | - | CASSIRVPQETQYF | TGTGCCAGCAGCATCAGGGTCCCCCAAGAGACCCAGTACTTC
few | TRBJ1-1 | TRBV19 | - | CASSTRTVMNTEAFF | TGTGCCAGTAGTACCCGGACAGTCATGAACACTGAAGCTTTCTTT
- | TRBJ1-2 | TRBV6-5 | TRBD1 | CASRFIGQGGAGYTF | TGTGCCAGCAGGTTTATCGGACAGGGGGGTGCTGGCTACACCTTC
- | TRBJ2-7 | TRBV27 | TRBD1 | CASSSAGTGSYEQYF | TGTGCCAGCAGTTCCGCCGGGACAGGGTCCTACGAGCAGTACTTC
- | TRBJ2-3 | TRBV30 | - | CAWSVFTGFVYF | TGTGCCTGGAGTGTATTCACCGGTTTTGTGTATTTT
- | TRBJ1-5 | TRBV12-5 | - | CASGGEGLVQPQHF | TGTGCTAGTGGTGGGGAGGGGTTAGTGCAGCCCCAGCATTTT
- | TRBJ1-6 | TRBV6-1 | - | CASSERGAGNSPLHF | TGTGCCAGCAGTGAACGGGGGGCGGGTAATTCACCCCTCCACTTT
- | TRBJ1-3 | TRBV25-1 | - | CASSEWAGGNTIYF | TGTGCCAGCAGTGAATGGGCAGGGGGAAACACCATATATTTT